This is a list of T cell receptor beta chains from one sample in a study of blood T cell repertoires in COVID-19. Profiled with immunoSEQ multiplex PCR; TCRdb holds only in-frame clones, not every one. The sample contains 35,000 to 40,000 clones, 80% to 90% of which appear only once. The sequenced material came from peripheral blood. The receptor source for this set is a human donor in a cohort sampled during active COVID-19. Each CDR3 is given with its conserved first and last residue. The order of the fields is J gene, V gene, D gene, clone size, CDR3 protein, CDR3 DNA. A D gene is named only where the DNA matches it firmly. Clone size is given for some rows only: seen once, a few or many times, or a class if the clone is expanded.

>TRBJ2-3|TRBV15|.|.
CATSRAGTDTQYF
TGTGCCACCAGCAGAGCGGGCACAGATACGCAGTATTTT
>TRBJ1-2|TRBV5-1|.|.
CASSRPGVYGYTF
TGCGCCAGCAGCCGACCAGGGGTTTATGGCTACACCTTC
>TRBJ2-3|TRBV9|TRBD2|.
CASSAGLADTDTQYF
TGTGCCAGCAGCGCGGGACTAGCGGACACAGATACGCAGTATTTT
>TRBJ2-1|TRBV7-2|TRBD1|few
CASSPDRGFYNEQFF
TGTGCCAGCAGCCCTGACAGGGGGTTCTACAATGAGCAGTTCTTC
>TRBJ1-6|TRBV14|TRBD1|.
CASSQLDRDGSPLHF
TGTGCCAGCAGCCAACTGGACAGGGACGGATCACCCCTCCACTTT
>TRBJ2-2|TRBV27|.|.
CASSLARTVTGGELFF
TGTGCCAGCAGTTTAGCCCGGACAGTGACCGGCGGGGAGCTGTTTTTT
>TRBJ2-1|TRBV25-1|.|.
CASSPAPGIEQFF
TGTGCCAGCAGTCCCGCGCCGGGGATTGAGCAGTTCTTC
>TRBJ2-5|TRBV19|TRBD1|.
CASSRPRDRGQETQYF
TGTGCCAGTAGTAGACCCCGGGACAGGGGTCAAGAGACCCAGTACTTC
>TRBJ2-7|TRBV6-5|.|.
CASRLVTDEQYF
TGTGCCAGCCGACTAGTAACCGACGAGCAGTACTTC
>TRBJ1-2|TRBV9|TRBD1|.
CASSVGEGAGGYYGYTF
TGTGCCAGCAGCGTAGGGGAAGGGGCAGGGGGGTACTATGGCTACACCTTC
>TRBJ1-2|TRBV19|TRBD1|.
CASTGRGQYGYTF
TGTGCCAGTACAGGCAGGGGGCAATATGGCTACACCTTC
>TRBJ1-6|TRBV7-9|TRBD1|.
CASRTETGNSPLHF
TGTGCCAGCAGGACCGAGACAGGGAATTCACCCCTCCACTTT
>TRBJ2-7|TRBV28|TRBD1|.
CASSLPTTGGSTYEQYF
TGTGCCAGCAGTTTACCTACCACAGGGGGATCGACCTACGAGCAGTACTTC
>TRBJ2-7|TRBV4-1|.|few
CASSQAGVTAYEQYF
TGCGCCAGCAGCCAAGCGGGTGTAACCGCCTACGAGCAGTACTTC
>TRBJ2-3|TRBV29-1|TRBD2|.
CSVGGRGGLDTQYF
TGCAGCGTTGGGGGGCGGGGGGGCCTGGATACGCAGTATTTT
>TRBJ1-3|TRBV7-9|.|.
CASSREQLSGNTIYF
TGTGCCAGCAGCCGGGAACAGCTCTCTGGAAACACCATATATTTT
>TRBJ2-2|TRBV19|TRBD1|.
CASKVAGGRAGELFF
TGTGCCAGTAAGGTAGCAGGGGGACGTGCCGGGGAGCTGTTTTTT
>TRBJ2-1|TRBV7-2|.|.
CASSLQGPSSYNEQFF
TGTGCCAGCAGCTTGCAGGGCCCGAGCTCCTACAATGAGCAGTTCTTC
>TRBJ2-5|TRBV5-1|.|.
CASSLFGAKETQYF
TGCGCCAGCAGCCTCTTTGGGGCCAAAGAGACCCAGTACTTC
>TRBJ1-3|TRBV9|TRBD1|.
CASSAAGQGGGNTIYF
TGTGCCAGCAGCGCTGCGGGACAGGGAGGAGGAAACACCATATATTTT
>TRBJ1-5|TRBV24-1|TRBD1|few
CATSDPRTGNQPQHF
TGTGCCACCAGTGACCCCCGGACAGGGAATCAGCCCCAGCATTTT
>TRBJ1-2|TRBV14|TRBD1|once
CASSLWGQGTYGYTF
TGTGCCAGCAGCCTTTGGGGACAGGGAACATATGGCTACACCTTC
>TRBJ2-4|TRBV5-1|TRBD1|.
CASSPGRGRVIQYF
TGCGCCAGCAGCCCCGGCAGGGGGCGAGTCATTCAGTACTTC